One sample yielded the 15 T cell receptor beta chains listed below, sequenced in a study of cytomegalovirus exposure and HLA in healthy donors. Some clones are missing from TCRdb's copy, which holds only in-frame ones; the method was immunoSEQ multiplex PCR. The table records about 63,000 clones, roughly 90% of them present only once. Sequenced sample: PBMCs. The receptors here all came from a young woman in good health and CMV-seronegative.

The chain combines TRBV27 with TRBJ2-1; 9 nucleotides agree with TRBD2. Germline CDR1 MNHEY, CDR2 SMNVEV (reference sequence). The J segment lost 0 bases and the V segment lost 8 bases, leaving 5 bases of the junction unmatched. There are 15 residues in the CDR3. CDR3 sequence reads: CASVLAGSSYNEQFF. Written as DNA, the CDR3 is TGTGCCAGCGTTCTAGCGGGGAGCTCCTACAATGAGCAGTTCTTC.

The chain uses TRBV28 and TRBJ2-2; D gene ambiguous. The germline V gene encodes CDR1 MDHEN and CDR2 SYDVKM. V lost 6 bases to trimming and J lost 0 bases, with 5 bases between them. The CDR3 has 13 residues. CDR3 amino acids: CASSSANTGELFF. The CDR3 DNA reads as TGTGCCAGCAGCTCAGCGAACACCGGGGAGCTGTTTTTT.

The chain couples TRBV9 to TRBJ1-4; possible D gene TRBD1, 6 bases. The CDR3 runs 14 residues. Germline-derived CDR1 and CDR2 are SGDLS and YYNGEE. The V end was cut by 2 bases, the J end by 3 bases, with 8 bases between. CDR3 residues: CASSVGTSNEKLFF. In nucleotides, the CDR3 is TGTGCCAGCAGCGTCGGGACATCTAATGAAAAACTGTTTTTT.

The chain has TRBV28 and TRBJ2-7, with 9 bases identical to TRBD1. Germline loops: CDR1 MDHEN, CDR2 SYDVKM. The CDR3 length is 14 residues. J lost 2 bases, V lost 8 bases, and 7 bases had no gene match. The CDR3 protein is CASGGTGRPYEQYF. CDR3 nucleotides: TGTGCCAGCGGGGGGACAGGGCGCCCCTACGAGCAGTACTTC.

The table lists this clone with a count of one. The chain carries TRBV6-6 and TRBJ1-5, with a tentative D call TRBD1 (5 bases). The CDR3 spans 15 residues. V was shortened by 6 bases and J by 0 bases, with 12 bases between the two germline ends. Germline loops: CDR1 MNHNY, CDR2 SVGAGI (reference sequence). The CDR3 region has the DNA TGTGCCAGCAGGGGGACTTCAAGTAGCAATCAGCCCCAGCATTTT. Its protein product is CASRGTSSSNQPQHF.

V is TRBV28 and J is TRBJ2-2; D is unclear. In germline, CDR1 is MDHEN, CDR2 SYDVKM. The CDR3 loop spans 13 amino acids. Trimming left V 6 bases short and J 2 bases short, with 7 bases between. Written as DNA, the CDR3 is TGTGCCAGCAGATTTCTCAACACCGGGGAGCTGTTTTTT. Its protein is CASRFLNTGELFF.

The chain combines TRBV2 with TRBJ2-2; the match to TRBD2 covers 11 bases. CDR1 is SNHLY, CDR2 FYNNEI, per germline. The CDR3 contains 16 residues. V dropped 7 bases and J dropped 10; count of bases not matched to a gene: 14. Here the CDR3 DNA reads TGTGCCAGCAACCTGGGGCTAGCGGGAGGAGTAGTGGAGCTGTTTTTT. It encodes CASNLGLAGGVVELFF.

This rearrangement joins TRBV27 to TRBJ1-1, with TRBD1 matching over 9 bases. CDR1 is MNHEY, CDR2 SMNVEV, per germline (reference sequence). The J segment lost 4 bases and the V segment lost 1 base, leaving 10 bases of the junction unmatched. This CDR3 is built from 17 residues. The CDR3 reads CASSLLAVRQGGTEAFF. DNA of the CDR3: TGTGCCAGCAGTTTATTGGCGGTGAGACAGGGGGGCACTGAAGCTTTCTTT.

The chain is built from TRBV10-3 and TRBJ2-1; TRBD1 matches 10 bases. V lost 10 bases and J lost 8; bases outside the gene matches: 11. The CDR3 totals 14 residues. Germline assignment: CDR1 ENHRY and CDR2 SYGVKD. The chain's CDR3 is CATLETGGPDEQFF. For the CDR3, the DNA is TGTGCCACCCTTGAGACAGGGGGCCCGGATGAGCAGTTCTTC.

The V gene is TRBV9, the J gene TRBJ2-2; possible D gene TRBD2, 6 bases. CDR1 and CDR2 from the germline V gene are SGDLS and YYNGEE. Trimming took 3 bases from V and 6 from J, leaving 15 bases between them. The CDR3 runs to 15 residues. The CDR3 sequence is CASSESGVVAGELFF. The DNA of the CDR3 is TGTGCCAGCAGCGAATCGGGAGTCGTGGCCGGGGAGCTGTTTTTT. Drawing the rest from reference TRBV9 and TRBJ2-2, the complete variable domain is DSGVTQTPKHLITATGQRVTLRCSPRSGDLSVYWYQQSLDQGLQFLIQYYNGEERAKGNILERFSAQQFPDLHSELNLSSLELGDSALYFCASSESGVVAGELFFGEGSRLTVL.

The genes are TRBV28 and TRBJ2-1; D is uncertain. Per the germline V gene, CDR1 is MDHEN and CDR2 is SYDVKM. Trimming removed 6 bases from V and 0 bases from J, with 12 bases in between. The CDR3 loop spans 15 amino acids. DNA for the CDR3: TGTGCCAGCAGCCCCCCCCTACCCTCCTACAATGAGCAGTTCTTC. Protein: CASSPPLPSYNEQFF.

This clone was counted once. J is TRBJ2-7 and V is TRBV5-1; 9 bases align to TRBD1. The germline V gene encodes CDR1 SGHRS and CDR2 YFSETQ. This CDR3 is 13 amino acids long. After removal of 5 bases from V and 7 bases from J, the junction contained 7 bases not matched to a gene. This CDR3 is CASRLGQGSEQYF. CDR3 sequence (DNA): TGCGCCAGCAGACTCGGACAGGGGAGTGAGCAGTACTTC.

This chain uses TRBV2 with TRBJ2-7; a weak D match, TRBD1 (6 bases). CDR1 and CDR2 (germline): SNHLY, FYNNEI. The CDR3 runs to 14 residues. V was pared by 3 bases and J by 7 bases, with 16 bases between. The CDR3 sequence: CASSDRTDPWEQYF. In DNA form, the CDR3 reads TGTGCCAGCAGTGACAGGACAGACCCCTGGGAGCAGTACTTC.

The genes are TRBV6-6 and TRBJ2-2; possibly TRBD2 for D (5 bases). This CDR3 is built from 14 residues. Germline V CDR1 and CDR2: MNHNY, SVGAGI (reference sequence). Trimming removed 0 bases at V and 4 bases at J, with 6 bases between. CDR3 protein: CASSYSRGTGELFF. The DNA for the CDR3 is TGTGCCAGCAGTTACTCCCGGGGCACCGGGGAGCTGTTTTTT.

The CDR3 loop is CASSLRNRQQFF. The CDR3 nucleotides are TGTGCCAGCAGTTTAAGGAACAGACAGCAGTTCTTC. V and J are TRBV28 and TRBJ2-1; D remains ambiguous. CDR1 and CDR2 from the germline V gene are MDHEN and SYDVKM. V lost 2 bases to trimming and J lost 11 bases, with 10 bases between them. The CDR3 extends over 12 amino acids.